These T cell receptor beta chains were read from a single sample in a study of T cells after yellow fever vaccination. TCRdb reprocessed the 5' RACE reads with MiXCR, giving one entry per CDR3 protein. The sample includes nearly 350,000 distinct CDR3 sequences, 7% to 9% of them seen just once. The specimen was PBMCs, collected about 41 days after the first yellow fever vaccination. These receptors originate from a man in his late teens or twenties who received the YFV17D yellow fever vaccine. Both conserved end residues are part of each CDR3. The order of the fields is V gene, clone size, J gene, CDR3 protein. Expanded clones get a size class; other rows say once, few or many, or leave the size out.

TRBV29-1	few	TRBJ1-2	CSVEVSTARNGYTF
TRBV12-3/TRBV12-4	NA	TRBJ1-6	CASSLNRAQPLHF
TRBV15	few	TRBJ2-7	CATSRRGRNIQAYEQYF
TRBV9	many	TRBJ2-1	CASSPSGVAGYNEQFF
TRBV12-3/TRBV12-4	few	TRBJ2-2	CASRETGAGELFF
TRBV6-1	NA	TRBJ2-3	CASRAGFSGDTQYF
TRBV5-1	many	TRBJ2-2	CASSFLPGGGTGELFF
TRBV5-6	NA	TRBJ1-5	CASNQGGPNQPQHF
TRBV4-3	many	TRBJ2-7	CASSQEDREEARIGQYF
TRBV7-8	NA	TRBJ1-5	CASSLAQVVGLSNQPQHF
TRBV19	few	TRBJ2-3	CASSKQSGTGTDTQYF
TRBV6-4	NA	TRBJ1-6	CASGTGGIDSPLHF
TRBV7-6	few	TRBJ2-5	CASSLTWGSQETQYF
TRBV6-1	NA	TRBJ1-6	CASSPRGVGNSPLHF
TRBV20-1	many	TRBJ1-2	CSAGQPYYGYTF
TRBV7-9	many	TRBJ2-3	CASSLTSGAPDTQYF
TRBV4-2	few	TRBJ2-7	CASSQDWGRISYEQYF
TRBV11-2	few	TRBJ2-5	CASSPRWTGEKETQYF
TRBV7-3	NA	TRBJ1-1	CASSSATRTEAFF
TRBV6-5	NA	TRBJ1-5	CASSYQMTGLHQPQHF
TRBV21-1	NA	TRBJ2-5	CASSKKSGNQYF
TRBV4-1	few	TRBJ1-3	CASSQEVTRENTIYF
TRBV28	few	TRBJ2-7	CASSFWGETYEQYF
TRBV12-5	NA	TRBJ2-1	CASGFIIGTERRNEQFF
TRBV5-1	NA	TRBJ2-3	CASSYRSGGAEAQYF
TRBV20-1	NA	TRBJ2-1	CSARKSSYNEQFF
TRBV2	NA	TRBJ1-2	CASSENNYGYTF